This passage covers 11 T cell receptor beta chains from one sample sequenced in a study of T cells in Graves' hyperthyroidism and ophthalmopathy. TCR beta CDR3 sequences were amplified from RNA transcripts. Primed by the HTBI set, a first-round RT-PCR was run on the TCR CDR3. One entry per CDR3 protein, called by TCRdb with MiXCR from the multiplex PCR reads. The data hold fewer than 750,000 distinct CDR3 sequences, with 14% to 15% observed a single time. The source material was blood. The receptor source for this set is a woman between 40 and 50 years old with Graves' ophthalmopathy.

This clonotype has ten or more counts. The chain employs TRBV28 and TRBJ2-5; 8 bases match TRBD2. From germline, CDR1 is MDHEN and CDR2 SYDVKM. This CDR3 region has 15 residues. The V gene end was trimmed by 5 bases and the J gene end by 5 bases; junction bases not matched to a gene: 10. As DNA, the CDR3 is TGTGCCAGCAGTGGGGGACTAGGTTTGTGGGAGACCCAGTACTTC. Translation: CASSGGLGLWETQYF.

This clonotype was counted many times. The chain couples TRBV6-1 to TRBJ1-2; D is ambiguous. CDR3 length: 12 amino acids. Looked up from germline, CDR1 is MNHNS and CDR2 is SASEGT. Trimming pared 6 bases from V and 1 base from J, leaving 6 bases between. The CDR3 is CASRDDNYGYTF. The CDR3, as DNA: TGTGCCAGCAGGGATGATAACTATGGCTACACCTTC.

At least ten counts were recorded for this clonotype. The rearrangement uses TRBV6-5 and TRBJ2-7; possibly TRBD2 for D (6 bases). Between the trimmed V and J ends, which lost 4 bases and 0 bases, there was a span of 16 bases. The V gene's germline CDR1 is MNHEY and CDR2 SVGAGI. This CDR3 has 16 residues. The CDR3 sequence is CASSLFPRGFSYEQYF. The CDR3 nucleotides are TGTGCCAGCAGTTTATTCCCCCGGGGGTTCTCCTACGAGCAGTACTTC.

This clonotype was detected many times. The chain carries TRBV6-5 and TRBJ2-7, with 8 bases lining up with TRBD1. This CDR3 comprises 15 residues. Per germline, CDR1 MNHEY and CDR2 SVGAGI. The trim removed 7 bases at V and 6 bases at J, leaving 14 bases unmatched. CDR3 residues: CASNKLGQGRREQYF. The CDR3 nucleotides are TGTGCCAGCAATAAACTCGGACAGGGACGACGCGAGCAGTACTTC.

This clonotype was seen a handful of times. This chain joins TRBV4-1 and TRBJ2-2, with D possibly matching TRBD2 (6 bases). Between the trimmed V and J ends, which lost 0 bases and 6 bases, there was a span of 17 bases. This CDR3 region has 17 residues. Per germline, CDR1 MGHRA and CDR2 YSYEKL. CDR3: CASSQDRPSAYSGELFF. The DNA of the CDR3 is TGCGCCAGCAGCCAAGATCGTCCTAGCGCTTATTCCGGGGAGCTGTTTTTT.

This clonotype was counted at least ten times. The gene calls are TRBV11-1 and TRBJ2-5, with 10 bases lining up with TRBD2. J was trimmed by 1 base and V by 5 bases; bases with no gene match: 4. The CDR3 totals 15 residues. Germline-derived CDR1 and CDR2 are SGHAT and FQDESV (reference sequence). CDR3 DNA sequence: TGTGCCAGCAGCCGGACTAGCGGAGTCCAAGAGACCCAGTACTTC. Translating gives CASSRTSGVQETQYF.

This clonotype showed up many times. V usage is TRBV2 and J usage is TRBJ1-2, with D possibly TRBD1 on 6 matching bases. This CDR3 region has 13 residues. Trimming took 2 bases from V and 5 from J, leaving 9 bases between them. Germline CDR1 SNHLY, CDR2 FYNNEI. The CDR3 nucleotides are TGTGCCAGCAGTGAAACCAGGGGTTATGGCTACACCTTC. Its translation: CASSETRGYGYTF.

This clonotype was observed at least ten times. CDR3 DNA sequence: TGTGCCAGCAGTTTTGCAACGATCGGGGAGCTGTTTTTT. As protein: CASSFATIGELFF. The chain links TRBV27 to TRBJ2-2; D is undetermined. V lost 3 bases, J lost 7 bases, and 9 bases lay in between. CDR3 size: 13 residues. Germline V gene data show CDR1 as MNHEY and CDR2 as SMNVEV (reference sequence).

This clonotype was counted at least ten times. This chain links TRBV20-1 with TRBJ1-2, with D perhaps matching TRBD1 (6 bases). The CDR3 loop spans 12 amino acids. Trimming stripped 5 bases from V and 8 bases from J, with 15 bases between. From germline, CDR1 is DFQATT and CDR2 SNEGSKA (reference sequence). CDR3 amino acids: CSAETGQLGYTF. In DNA form, the CDR3 reads TGCAGTGCTGAAACCGGACAGTTGGGCTACACCTTC.

At least ten counts were recorded for this clonotype. The chain couples TRBV6-1 to TRBJ1-1; TRBD1 aligns across 7 bases. V was pared by 6 bases and J by 1 base, with 5 bases of the junction left unmatched. This CDR3 region has 14 residues. Germline V gene sequence: CDR1 MNHNS, CDR2 SASEGT. CDR3 in amino acids: CASSDRDANTEAFF. DNA of the CDR3: TGTGCCAGCAGCGACAGGGACGCGAACACTGAAGCTTTCTTT.

This clonotype was counted at least ten times. The chain recombines TRBV12-3 or TRBV12-4 with TRBJ1-1, with 9 bases fitting TRBD1. The J segment lost 0 bases and the V segment lost 7 bases, leaving 3 bases of the junction unmatched. The CDR3 is made up of 14 amino acids. CDR3 in DNA: TGTGCCAGCAAACGACAGGGGGTGAACACTGAAGCTTTCTTT. Amino acids: CASKRQGVNTEAFF.